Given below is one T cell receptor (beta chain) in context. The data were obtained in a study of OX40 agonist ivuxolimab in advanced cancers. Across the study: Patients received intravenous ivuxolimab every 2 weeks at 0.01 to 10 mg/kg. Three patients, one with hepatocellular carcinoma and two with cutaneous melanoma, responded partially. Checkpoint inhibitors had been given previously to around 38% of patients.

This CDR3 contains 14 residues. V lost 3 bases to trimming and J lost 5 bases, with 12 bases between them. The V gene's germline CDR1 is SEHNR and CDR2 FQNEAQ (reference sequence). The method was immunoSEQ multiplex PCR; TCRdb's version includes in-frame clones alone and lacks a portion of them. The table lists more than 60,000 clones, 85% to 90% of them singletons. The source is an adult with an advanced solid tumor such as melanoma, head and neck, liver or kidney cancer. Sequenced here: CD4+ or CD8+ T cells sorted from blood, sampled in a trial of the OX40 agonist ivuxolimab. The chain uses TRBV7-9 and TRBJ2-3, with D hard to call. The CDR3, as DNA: TGTGCCAGCAGCTTTGACACCTATAAAGATACGCAGTATTTT. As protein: CASSFDTYKDTQYF. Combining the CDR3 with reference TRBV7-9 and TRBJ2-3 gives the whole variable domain DTGVSQNPRHKITKRGQNVTFRCDPISEHNRLYWYRQTLGQGPEFLTYFQNEAQLEKSRLLSDRFSAERPKGSFSTLEIQRTEQGDSAMYLCASSFDTYKDTQYFGPGTRLTVL.